What follows are 5 T cell receptor beta chains derived from one specimen sequenced in a study of T cell clonality in common variable immunodeficiency. Findings and caveats of the study: Reportedly, TCR beta sequences from common variable immunodeficiency showed fewer deletions and N-nucleotide insertions.

These receptors have no known antigen. The assay was immunoSEQ multiplex PCR, and TCRdb's table has in-frame clones only and misses some. The sample holds around 15,000 clones, and no clone turns up only once. The sample was peripheral blood mononuclear cells. The receptors were sampled from a human donor with common variable immunodeficiency.

This clone was seen only a few times. The observed sequence ends 3 residues before the CDR3 terminus, with the missing tail filled in from the germline J gene. The chain has TRBV6-2 or TRBV6-3 and TRBJ1-2; 9 bases map to TRBD1. The germline gives CDR1 MNHEY, CDR2 SVGEGT. This CDR3 is built from 15 residues. The J segment lost 2 bases and the V segment lost 4 bases, leaving 5 bases of the junction unmatched. The CDR3 is CASSFPGQGNYGYTF. CDR3 DNA, as far as it was read: TGTGCCAGCAGTTTCCCGGGACAGGGAAACTATGGC.

As to this clone: The read terminates 3 residues ahead of where the CDR3 ends, so the germline J gene completes it. The rearrangement links TRBV7-6 to TRBJ2-1, with a tentative D call TRBD2 (5 bases). The CDR3 runs to 17 residues. CDR1 is SGHVS and CDR2 is FNYEAQ in the germline V gene. Deletions cut 0 bases from V and 2 bases from J, with 14 bases between. CDR3 DNA (partial): TGTGCCAGCAGCTTAGCGCCTACTAGGGCCACCTACAATGAG. Encoded protein: CASSLAPTRATYNE. The entire CDR3 protein is CASSLAPTRATYNEQFF.

This clone appeared a few times. The CDR3 goes on 3 residues after the read ends, and that part is filled in from the germline J gene. The chain uses TRBV19 and TRBJ1-2; 8 positions match TRBD1. V lost 3 bases and J lost 7; bases outside the gene matches: 4. The CDR3 has 13 residues. Germline-derived CDR1 and CDR2 are LNHDA and SQIVND (reference sequence). The sequenced part of the CDR3 DNA is TGTGCCAGTAGTATCGACAGGGGAGGTGGC. Amino acids: CASSIDRGGG. The whole CDR3 region reads CASSIDRGGGYTF.

A word on this clone: The read is 3 residues too short to cover the CDR3 end, so that end is filled in from the germline J gene. This rearrangement joins TRBV7-9 to TRBJ1-1; D gene ambiguous. Trimming stripped 4 bases from V and 1 base from J, with 7 bases between. CDR1 is SEHNR, CDR2 FQNEAQ, per germline (reference sequence). The CDR3 is 13 residues long. CDR3 DNA, as far as it was read: TGTGCCAGCAGCTCGGCGGGGAACACTGAA. This gives the protein CASSSAGNTE. The entire CDR3 sequence reads CASSSAGNTEAFF. Full variable domain (missing parts from reference TRBV7-9 and TRBJ1-1): DTGVSQNPRHKITKRGQNVTFRCDPISEHNRLYWYRQTLGQGPEFLTYFQNEAQLEKSRLLSDRFSAERPKGSFSTLEIQRTEQGDSAMYLCASSSAGNTEAFFGQGTRLTVV.

Concerning this clone: Read sequence stops 3 residues before the CDR3 end, and the germline J gene provides the missing end. This chain uses TRBV18 with TRBJ2-5; D perhaps matches TRBD2 (5 bases). Germline V gene lookup returns CDR1 KGHSH and CDR2 LQKENI. The ends were cut back, 2 bases at V and 5 bases at J, with 18 bases in the middle. CDR3 size: 16 residues. This chain's CDR3 is CASSPVPPASGETQYF. The part of the CDR3 DNA that was read is TGTGCCAGCTCACCAGTCCCTCCGGCGAGCGGTGAGACC.